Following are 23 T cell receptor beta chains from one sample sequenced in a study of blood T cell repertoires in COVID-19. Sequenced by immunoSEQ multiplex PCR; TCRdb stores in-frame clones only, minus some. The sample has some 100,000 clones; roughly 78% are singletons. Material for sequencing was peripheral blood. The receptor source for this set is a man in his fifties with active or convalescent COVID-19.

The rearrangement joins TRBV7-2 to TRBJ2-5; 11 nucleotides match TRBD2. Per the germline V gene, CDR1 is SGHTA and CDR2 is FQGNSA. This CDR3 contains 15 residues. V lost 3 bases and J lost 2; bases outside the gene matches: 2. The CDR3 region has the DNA TGTGCCAGCAGCTTGATAGCGGGGGGGCAAGAGACCCAGTACTTC. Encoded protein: CASSLIAGGQETQYF.

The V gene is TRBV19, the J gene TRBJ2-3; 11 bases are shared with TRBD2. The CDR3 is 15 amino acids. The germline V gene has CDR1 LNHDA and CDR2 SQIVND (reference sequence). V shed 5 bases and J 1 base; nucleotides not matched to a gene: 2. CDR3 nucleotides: TGTGCCAGTAGTGGGACTAGCGGACGCACAGATACGCAGTATTTT. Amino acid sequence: CASSGTSGRTDTQYF.

The CDR3 is CASSLVGQISTDTQYF. In nucleotides, the CDR3 is TGTGCCAGCAGCTTAGTGGGACAGATTAGCACAGATACGCAGTATTTT. V is TRBV7-2 and J is TRBJ2-3; TRBD1 aligns across 7 bases. The CDR3 is made up of 16 amino acids. Germline-derived CDR1 and CDR2 are SGHTA and FQGNSA. The V and J ends lost 1 base and 0 bases, in that order; junction bases with no gene match: 4.

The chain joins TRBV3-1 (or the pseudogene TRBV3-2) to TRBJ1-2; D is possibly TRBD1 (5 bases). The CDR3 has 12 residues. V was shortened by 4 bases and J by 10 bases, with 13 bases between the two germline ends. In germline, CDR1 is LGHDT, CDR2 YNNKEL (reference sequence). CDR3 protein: CASSRSGTAYTF. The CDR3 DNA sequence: TGTGCCAGCAGCCGATCCGGGACTGCCTACACCTTC.

The CDR3 reads CASSGTGTRLNYGYTF. The CDR3 coding sequence is TGTGCCAGCAGTGGGACAGGCACAAGACTTAACTATGGCTACACCTTC. This chain uses TRBV28 with TRBJ1-2, with 8 bases fitting TRBD1. Per the germline V gene, CDR1 is MDHEN and CDR2 is SYDVKM. Trimming removed 5 bases from V and 1 base from J; junction bases left unmatched: 9. This CDR3 spans 16 amino acids.

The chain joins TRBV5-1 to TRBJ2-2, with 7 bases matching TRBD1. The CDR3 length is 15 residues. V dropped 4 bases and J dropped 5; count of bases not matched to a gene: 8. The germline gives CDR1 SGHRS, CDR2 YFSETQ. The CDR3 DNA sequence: TGCGCCAGCAGCGCAGGGACAGAGGGGACCGGGGAGCTGTTTTTT. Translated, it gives CASSAGTEGTGELFF.

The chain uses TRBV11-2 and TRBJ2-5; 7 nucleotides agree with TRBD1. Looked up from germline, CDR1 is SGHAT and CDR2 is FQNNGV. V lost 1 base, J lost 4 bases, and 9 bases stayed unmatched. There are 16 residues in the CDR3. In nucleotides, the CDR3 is TGTGCCAGCAGCTTAGTTGGGGCAGGGGGTGGAGAGACCCAGTACTTC. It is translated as CASSLVGAGGGETQYF.

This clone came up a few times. CDR3 protein: CSVMTGIHSYEQYF. The CDR3 DNA is TGCAGCGTCATGACAGGTATTCACTCCTACGAGCAGTACTTC. This chain links TRBV29-1 with TRBJ2-7; perhaps TRBD1 as D (6 bases). This CDR3 spans 14 amino acids. V was cut by 6 bases and J by 0 bases, with 15 bases left in between. Germline loops: CDR1 SQVTM, CDR2 ANQGSEA.

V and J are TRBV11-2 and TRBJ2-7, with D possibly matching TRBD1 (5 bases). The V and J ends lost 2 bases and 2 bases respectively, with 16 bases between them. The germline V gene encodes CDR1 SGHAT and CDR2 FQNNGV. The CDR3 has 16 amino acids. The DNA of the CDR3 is TGTGCCAGCAGCTTAAGTGCAGGGCCTACCACCTACGAGCAGTACTTC. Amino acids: CASSLSAGPTTYEQYF.

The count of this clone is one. CDR3 nucleotide sequence: TGTGCCAGCAGCTTGGATCGAGAGACCCAGTACTTC. It translates to CASSLDRETQYF. The V and J genes are TRBV5-4 and TRBJ2-5; D not resolved. Deletions cut 0 bases from V and 4 bases from J, with 4 bases between. The CDR3 consists of 12 residues. CDR1 and CDR2 from the germline V gene are SGHNT and YYREEE (reference sequence). The variable domain in full, completed from reference TRBV5-4 and TRBJ2-5, reads ETGVTQSPTHLIKTRGQQVTLRCSSQSGHNTVSWYQQALGQGPQFIFQYYREEENGRGNFPPRFSGLQFPNYSSELNVNALELDDSALYLCASSLDRETQYFGPGTRLLVL.

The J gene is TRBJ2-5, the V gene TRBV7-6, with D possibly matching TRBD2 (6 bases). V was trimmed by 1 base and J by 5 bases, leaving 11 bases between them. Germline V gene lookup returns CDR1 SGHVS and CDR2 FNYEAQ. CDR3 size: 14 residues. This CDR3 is CASSLEAGRETQYF. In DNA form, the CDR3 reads TGTGCCAGCAGCTTAGAAGCAGGGAGGGAGACCCAGTACTTC. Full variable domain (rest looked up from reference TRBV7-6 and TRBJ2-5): GAGVSQSPRYKVTKRGQDVALRCDPISGHVSLYWYRQALGQGPEFLTYFNYEAQQDKSGLPNDRFSAERPEGSISTLTIQRTEQRDSAMYRCASSLEAGRETQYFGPGTRLLVL.

The CDR3: CASSAGGIGDTQYF. The CDR3 DNA reads TGTGCCAGCAGTGCAGGGGGGATAGGAGATACGCAGTATTTT. The chain combines TRBV25-1 with TRBJ2-3; the D gene is possibly TRBD1 (7 bases). CDR1 is MGHDK, CDR2 SYGVNS, per germline. This CDR3 is 14 amino acids long. V lost 4 bases and J lost 5, with 13 bases in between.

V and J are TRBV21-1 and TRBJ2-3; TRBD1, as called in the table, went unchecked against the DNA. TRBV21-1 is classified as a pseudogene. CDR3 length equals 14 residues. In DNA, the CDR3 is TGTGCCAGCAGCTGGGGCGTTAGCACAGATACGCAGTATTTT. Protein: CASSWGVSTDTQYF.

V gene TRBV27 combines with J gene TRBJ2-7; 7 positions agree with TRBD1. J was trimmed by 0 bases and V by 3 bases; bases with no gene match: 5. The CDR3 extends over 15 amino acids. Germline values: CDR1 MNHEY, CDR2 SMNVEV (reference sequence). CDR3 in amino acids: CASSFGKGASYEQYF. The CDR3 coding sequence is TGTGCCAGCAGTTTTGGGAAGGGGGCCTCCTACGAGCAGTACTTC.

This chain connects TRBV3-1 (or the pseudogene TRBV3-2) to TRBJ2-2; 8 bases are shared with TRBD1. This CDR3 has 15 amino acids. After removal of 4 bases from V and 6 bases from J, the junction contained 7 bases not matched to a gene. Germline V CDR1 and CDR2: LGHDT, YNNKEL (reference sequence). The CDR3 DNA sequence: TGTGCCAGCAGCCTCCGACAGGGGACCGCCGGGGAGCTGTTTTTT. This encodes CASSLRQGTAGELFF.

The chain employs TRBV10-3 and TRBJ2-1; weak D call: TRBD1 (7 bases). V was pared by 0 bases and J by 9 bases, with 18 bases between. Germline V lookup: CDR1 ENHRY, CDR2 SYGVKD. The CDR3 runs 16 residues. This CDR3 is CAISESTGRTAVEQFF. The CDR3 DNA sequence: TGTGCCATCAGTGAGTCGACAGGGAGGACCGCGGTTGAGCAGTTCTTC.

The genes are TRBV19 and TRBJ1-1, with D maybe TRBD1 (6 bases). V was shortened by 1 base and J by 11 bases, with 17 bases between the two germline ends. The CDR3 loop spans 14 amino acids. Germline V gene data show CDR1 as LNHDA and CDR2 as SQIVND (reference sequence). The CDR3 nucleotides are TGTGCCAGTAGTATAGGGGAGGGGGTGAGTTGGGCTTTCTTT. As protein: CASSIGEGVSWAFF.

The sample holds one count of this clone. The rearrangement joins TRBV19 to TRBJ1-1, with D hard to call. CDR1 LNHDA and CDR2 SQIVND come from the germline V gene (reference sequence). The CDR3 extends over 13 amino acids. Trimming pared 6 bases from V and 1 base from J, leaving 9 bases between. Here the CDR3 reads CASSRHGNTEAFF. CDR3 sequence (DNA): TGTGCCAGTAGCCGCCACGGGAACACTGAAGCTTTCTTT.

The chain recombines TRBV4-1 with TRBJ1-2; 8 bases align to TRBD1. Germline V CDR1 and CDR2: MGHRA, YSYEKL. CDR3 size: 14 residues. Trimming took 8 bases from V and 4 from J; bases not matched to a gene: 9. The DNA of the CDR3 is TGCGCCAGCCCCCCCAGGGGGCAGGGCTATGGCTACACCTTC. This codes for CASPPRGQGYGYTF.

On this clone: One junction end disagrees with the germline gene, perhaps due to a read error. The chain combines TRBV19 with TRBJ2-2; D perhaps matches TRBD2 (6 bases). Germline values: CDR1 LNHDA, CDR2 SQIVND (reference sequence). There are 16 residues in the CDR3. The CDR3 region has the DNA TGTGCCAGTAGTATGGATCGGGACTCGAAGACCGGGGAGCTGTTTTTT. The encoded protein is CASSMDRDSKTGELFF.

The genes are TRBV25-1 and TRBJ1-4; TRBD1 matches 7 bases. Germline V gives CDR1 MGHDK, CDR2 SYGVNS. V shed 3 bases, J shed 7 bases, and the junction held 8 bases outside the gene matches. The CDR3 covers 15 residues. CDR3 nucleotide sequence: TGTGCCAGCAGTGATCCCAGGGGGGTAGCTGAAAAACTGTTTTTT. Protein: CASSDPRGVAEKLFF. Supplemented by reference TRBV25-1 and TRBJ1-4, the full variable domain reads EADIYQTPRYLVIGTGKKITLECSQTMGHDKMYWYQQDPGMELHLIHYSYGVNSTEKGDLSSESTVSRIRTEHFPLTLESARPSHTSQYLCASSDPRGVAEKLFFGSGTQLSVL.

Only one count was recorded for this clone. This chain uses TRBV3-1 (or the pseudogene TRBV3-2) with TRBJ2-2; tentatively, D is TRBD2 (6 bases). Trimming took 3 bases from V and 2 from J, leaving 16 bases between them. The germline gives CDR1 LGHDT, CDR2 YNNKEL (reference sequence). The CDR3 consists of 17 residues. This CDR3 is CASSQGTYAPNTGELFF. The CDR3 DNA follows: TGTGCCAGCAGCCAGGGGACTTACGCCCCAAACACCGGGGAGCTGTTTTTT.

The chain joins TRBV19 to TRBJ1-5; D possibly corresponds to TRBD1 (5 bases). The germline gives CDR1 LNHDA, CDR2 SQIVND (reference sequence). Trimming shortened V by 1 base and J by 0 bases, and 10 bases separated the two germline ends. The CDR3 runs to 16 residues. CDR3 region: CASSIAGVHSNQPQHF. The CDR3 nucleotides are TGTGCCAGTAGTATAGCGGGGGTACATAGCAATCAGCCCCAGCATTTT.